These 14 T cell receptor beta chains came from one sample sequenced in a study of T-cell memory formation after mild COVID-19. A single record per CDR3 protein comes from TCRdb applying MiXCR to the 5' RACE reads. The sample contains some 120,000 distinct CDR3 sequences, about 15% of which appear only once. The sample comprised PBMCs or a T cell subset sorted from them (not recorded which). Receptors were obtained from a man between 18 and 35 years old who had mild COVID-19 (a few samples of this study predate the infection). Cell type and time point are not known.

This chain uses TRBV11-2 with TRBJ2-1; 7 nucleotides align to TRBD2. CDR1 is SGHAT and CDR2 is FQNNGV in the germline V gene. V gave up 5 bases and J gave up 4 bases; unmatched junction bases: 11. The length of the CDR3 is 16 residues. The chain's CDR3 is CASSPIRGEPYNEQFF. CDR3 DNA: TGTGCCAGCAGCCCAATCCGGGGGGAACCTTACAATGAGCAGTTCTTC.

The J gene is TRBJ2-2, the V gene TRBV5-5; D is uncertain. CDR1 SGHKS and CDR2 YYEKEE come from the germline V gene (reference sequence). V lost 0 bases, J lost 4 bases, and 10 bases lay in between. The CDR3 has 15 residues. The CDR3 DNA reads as TGTGCCAGCAGCTTGGGAGAGCTGATCACCGGGGAGCTGTTTTTT. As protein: CASSLGELITGELFF.

The CDR3 coding sequence is TGCGCCAGCAGCGATCAATCCAGGGGTGGCTACACCTTC. It is translated as CASSDQSRGGYTF. The chain employs TRBV5-1 and TRBJ1-2; tentative D call: TRBD1 (6 bases). CDR3 length equals 13 residues. The ends were cut back, 4 bases at V and 7 bases at J, with 14 bases in the middle. Germline CDR1 SGHRS, CDR2 YFSETQ.

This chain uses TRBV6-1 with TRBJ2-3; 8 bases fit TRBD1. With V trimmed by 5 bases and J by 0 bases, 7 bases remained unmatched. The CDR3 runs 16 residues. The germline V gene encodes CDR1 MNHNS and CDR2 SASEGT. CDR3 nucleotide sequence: TGTGCCAGCAGTCCTCGGACAGGGTGGAGCACAGATACGCAGTATTTT. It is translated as CASSPRTGWSTDTQYF.

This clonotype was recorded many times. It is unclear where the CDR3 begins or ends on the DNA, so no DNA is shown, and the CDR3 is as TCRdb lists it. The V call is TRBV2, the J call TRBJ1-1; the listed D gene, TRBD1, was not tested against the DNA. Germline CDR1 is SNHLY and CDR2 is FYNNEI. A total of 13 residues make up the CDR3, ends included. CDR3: CASSVDFGQGSFF.

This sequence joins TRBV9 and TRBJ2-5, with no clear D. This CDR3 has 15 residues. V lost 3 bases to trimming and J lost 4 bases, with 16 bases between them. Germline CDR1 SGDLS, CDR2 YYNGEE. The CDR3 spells CASSAFFGVLETQYF. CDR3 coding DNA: TGTGCCAGCAGCGCCTTTTTCGGCGTCCTAGAGACCCAGTACTTC.

CDR3 sequence (DNA): TGCGCCAGCAGCCAGGGGAGGGCTGGGAACACTGAAGCTTTCTTT. This sequence encodes CASSQGRAGNTEAFF. The chain uses TRBV4-1 and TRBJ1-1; unclear D gene. V gave up 3 bases and J gave up 1 base, with 12 bases separating them. Germline-derived CDR1 and CDR2 are MGHRA and YSYEKL. The CDR3 runs 15 residues.

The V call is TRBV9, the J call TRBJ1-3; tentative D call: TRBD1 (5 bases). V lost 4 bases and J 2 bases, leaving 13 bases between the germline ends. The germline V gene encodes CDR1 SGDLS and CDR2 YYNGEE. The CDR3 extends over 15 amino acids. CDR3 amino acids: CASSPRGGAGNTIYF. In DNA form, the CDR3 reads TGTGCCAGCAGCCCGCGCGGGGGGGCTGGAAACACCATATATTTT.

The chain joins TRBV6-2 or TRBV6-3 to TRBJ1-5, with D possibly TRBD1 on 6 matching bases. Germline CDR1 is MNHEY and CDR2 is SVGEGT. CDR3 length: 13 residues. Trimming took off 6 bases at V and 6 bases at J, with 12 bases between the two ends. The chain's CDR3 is CASRDNRAQPQHF. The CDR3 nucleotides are TGTGCCAGCAGGGACAACAGGGCTCAGCCCCAGCATTTT.

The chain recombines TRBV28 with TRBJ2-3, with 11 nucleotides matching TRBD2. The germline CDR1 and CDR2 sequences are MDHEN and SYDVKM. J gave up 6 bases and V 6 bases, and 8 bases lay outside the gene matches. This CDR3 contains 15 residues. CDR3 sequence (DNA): TGTGCCAGCAGAGTAGCGGGGGGGTCGGTGGATACGCAGTATTTT. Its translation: CASRVAGGSVDTQYF. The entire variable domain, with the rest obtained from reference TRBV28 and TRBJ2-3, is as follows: DVKVTQSSRYLVKRTGEKVFLECVQDMDHENMFWYRQDPGLGLRLIYFSYDVKMKEKGDIPEGYSVSREKKERFSLILESASTNQTSMYLCASRVAGGSVDTQYFGPGTRLTVL.

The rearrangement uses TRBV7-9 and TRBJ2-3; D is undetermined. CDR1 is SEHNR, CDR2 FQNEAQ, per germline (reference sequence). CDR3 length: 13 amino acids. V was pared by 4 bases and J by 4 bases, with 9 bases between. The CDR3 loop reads CASSSRLPDTQYF. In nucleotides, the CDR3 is TGTGCCAGCAGCTCCCGACTGCCAGATACGCAGTATTTT.

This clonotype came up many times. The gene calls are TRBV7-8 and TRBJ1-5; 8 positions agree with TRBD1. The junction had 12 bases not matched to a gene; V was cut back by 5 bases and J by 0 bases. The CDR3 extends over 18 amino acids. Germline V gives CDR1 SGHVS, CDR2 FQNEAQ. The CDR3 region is CASSPRDRSGYSNQPQHF. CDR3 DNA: TGTGCCAGCAGCCCCAGGGACAGGAGTGGATATAGCAATCAGCCCCAGCATTTT.

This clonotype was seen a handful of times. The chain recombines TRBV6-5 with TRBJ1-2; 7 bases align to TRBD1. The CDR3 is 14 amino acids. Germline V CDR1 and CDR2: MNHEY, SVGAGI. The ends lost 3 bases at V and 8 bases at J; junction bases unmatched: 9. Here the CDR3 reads CASSYSQGQSGYTF. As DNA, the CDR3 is TGTGCCAGCAGTTATTCACAGGGGCAATCGGGCTACACCTTC.

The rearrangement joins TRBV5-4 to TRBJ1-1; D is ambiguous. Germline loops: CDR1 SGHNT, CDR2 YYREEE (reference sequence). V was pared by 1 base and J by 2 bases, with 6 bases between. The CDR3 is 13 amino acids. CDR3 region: CASSLFDNTEAFF. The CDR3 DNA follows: TGTGCCAGCAGCTTGTTTGACAACACTGAAGCTTTCTTT.